This paragraph reports one T cell receptor beta chain. The antigen is unknown. Measured with immunoSEQ multiplex PCR; TCRdb has only the in-frame clones, and not every one. The sample holds approximately 1,500 clones, approximately 32% seen once. The data belong to a study of T cells in localized non-small cell lung cancer. Findings and limits, study-wide: Owing to sequencing of a solitary tumor region, heterogeneity cannot be discounted.

The germline gives CDR1 KGHSH, CDR2 LQKENI. V was clipped by 4 bases and J by 4 bases, with 10 bases between them. This CDR3 region has 13 residues. The gene calls are TRBV18 and TRBJ1-1; tentatively, D is TRBD1 (6 bases). The sample was normal lung tissue next to the tumor, taken before any cancer treatment. The clonotype comes from a man aged 35-75 years with stage I lung adenocarcinoma. The CDR3 nucleotides read TGTGCCAGCTCACAACAGGGCGGCACTGAAGCTTTCTTT. It specifies CASSQQGGTEAFF.